Sequencing of this T cell receptor beta chain was carried out in a study of cytomegalovirus exposure and HLA in healthy donors. About this clone: Its antigen is currently unknown.

Findings and limits, study-wide: CMV serostatus alone was available as immune exposure information. One variant, a missense change in DCLRE1C, was linked in a later analysis to TCR beta V- and J-gene trimming.

Germline assignment: CDR1 MGHRA and CDR2 YSYEKL. Losses at the gene ends were 1 base for V and 2 bases for J; bases not matched to a gene: 5. This CDR3 region has 17 residues. Use of 60 Vbeta and 13 Jbeta primers characterized the PCR. Assay: immunoSEQ multiplex PCR; the TCRdb copy retains only in-frame clones and omits some. The table has roughly 290,000 clones, roughly 90% seen once. Specimen: PBMCs. The J gene is TRBJ2-3, the V gene TRBV4-1, with 11 positions matching TRBD2. The receptor was isolated from a woman between 18 and 29 years old in good health and CMV-seronegative. CDR3 amino acids: CASSQGLAGILTDTQYF. The CDR3 coding sequence is TGCGCCAGCAGCCAAGGACTAGCGGGGATACTCACAGATACGCAGTATTTT.